Below, 25 T cell receptor beta chains from the same sample are listed, as sequenced in a study of Graves' ophthalmopathy and Graves' hyperthyroidism. The authors amplified TCR beta CDR3 regions from RNA transcripts. The authors performed first-round RT-PCR with HTBI primers and then a second-round multiplex PCR. TCRdb reanalysed the multiplex PCR reads using MiXCR and keeps one entry per CDR3 protein. Here the sample spans about 500,000 distinct CDR3 sequences, 35% to 45% being singletons. The sample consisted of peripheral blood or thyroid tissue (not recorded which). The receptors were sampled from an adult man with Graves' hyperthyroidism.

This clonotype was seen many times. V gene TRBV20-1 combines with J gene TRBJ2-7; D might be TRBD1 (5 bases). Germline V gene lookup returns CDR1 DFQATT and CDR2 SNEGSKA (reference sequence). CDR3 size: 11 residues. Trimming stripped 4 bases from V and 7 bases from J, with 11 bases between. The CDR3 sequence is CSANQGDEQYF. The CDR3 coding sequence is TGCAGTGCTAATCAAGGGGATGAGCAGTACTTC.

J is TRBJ1-4 and V is TRBV2, with D perhaps TRBD1 (5 bases). The CDR3 totals 15 residues. Trimming pared 6 bases from V and 4 bases from J, leaving 15 bases between. Looked up from germline, CDR1 is SNHLY and CDR2 is FYNNEI. CDR3 bases: TGTGCCAGCAGAGGGACGAGGGGTGGTAATGAAAAACTGTTTTTT. Translation gives CASRGTRGGNEKLFF.

This clonotype was observed many times. V is TRBV12-3 or TRBV12-4 and J is TRBJ2-7; D possibly uses TRBD1 or TRBD2 (5 bases each). CDR3 length equals 14 residues. The V gene lost 6 bases and the J gene lost 4 bases, with 16 bases spanning the gap. The CDR3 region has the DNA TGTGCCAGCAGCCCTCCGGGACGGGTATACGAGCAGTACTTC. Protein product: CASSPPGRVYEQYF.

This clonotype appeared many times. This sequence joins TRBV4-1 and TRBJ2-7; possibly TRBD1 for D (5 bases). This CDR3 region has 13 residues. V dropped 0 bases and J dropped 3 bases, with 6 bases sitting between them. Germline V gene sequence: CDR1 MGHRA, CDR2 YSYEKL. The CDR3 is CASSQDRVYEQYF. The CDR3 DNA reads as TGCGCCAGCAGCCAAGACAGGGTCTACGAGCAGTACTTC.

J is TRBJ1-5 and V is TRBV7-2; D not resolved. Germline V gives CDR1 SGHTA, CDR2 FQGNSA. Trimming removed 4 bases at V and 7 bases at J, with 11 bases between. CDR3 length: 13 residues. The CDR3 is CASSSTRTQPQHF. The CDR3, as DNA: TGTGCCAGCAGCTCTACCCGGACCCAGCCCCAGCATTTT. Full variable domain (missing parts from reference TRBV7-2 and TRBJ1-5): GAGVSQSPSNKVTEKGKDVELRCDPISGHTALYWYRQSLGQGLEFLIYFQGNSAPDKSGLPSDRFSAERTGGSVSTLTIQRTQQEDSAVYLCASSSTRTQPQHFGDGTRLSIL.

In regard to this clonotype: This may come from a read error, since a much larger clone is one base off. The rearrangement links TRBV19 to TRBJ1-2; the D is unclear. The germline V gene has CDR1 LNHDA and CDR2 SQIVND (reference sequence). Trimming shortened V by 4 bases and J by 8 bases, and 14 bases separated the two germline ends. This CDR3 comprises 13 residues. CDR3 in amino acids: CASSTVDMTGYTF. CDR3 sequence (DNA): TGTGCCAGTAGTACAGTGGATATGACGGGCTACACCTTC.

To note about this clonotype: Being one base from a much bigger clone, this may be a read error. The chain carries TRBV20-1 and TRBJ1-1, with D unresolved. Germline V lookup: CDR1 DFQATT, CDR2 SNEGSKA (reference sequence). With 3 bases removed from V and 12 bases from J, the gap between germline ends came to 11 bases. The CDR3 runs 10 residues. The CDR3 bases are TGCAGTGCTAGTGAACGTAGAACTTTCTTT. It translates to CSASERRTFF.

This clonotype was recorded many times. The CDR3 DNA reads TGCGCCAGCAGTACAGGGGTGCCTGATCAGCCCCAGCATTTT. Translating it yields CASSTGVPDQPQHF. The chain carries TRBV5-1 and TRBJ1-5; 7 bases fit TRBD1. The germline CDR1 and CDR2 sequences are SGHRS and YFSETQ. CDR3 length: 14 amino acids. V shed 5 bases, J shed 5 bases, and the junction held 7 bases outside the gene matches. Drawing the rest from reference TRBV5-1 and TRBJ1-5, the complete variable domain is KAGVTQTPRYLIKTRGQQVTLSCSPISGHRSVSWYQQTPGQGLQFLFEYFSETQRNKGNFPGRFSGRQFSNSRSEMNVSTLELGDSALYLCASSTGVPDQPQHFGDGTRLSIL.

The table lists this clonotype with many counts. This chain joins TRBV6-5 and TRBJ1-6; the D is unclear. The germline V and J ends were trimmed by 7 bases and 9 bases, with 13 bases remaining between them. The CDR3 has 13 residues. The V gene's germline CDR1 is MNHEY and CDR2 SVGAGI. The CDR3 sequence is CASTNDGSSPLHF. The CDR3 DNA follows: TGTGCCAGCACTAACGATGGGAGTTCACCCCTCCACTTT.

Ten or more counts support this clonotype. The chain employs TRBV13 and TRBJ1-6, with 7 bases identical to TRBD1. J lost 10 bases, V lost 6 bases, and 6 bases had no gene match. CDR1 is PRHDT and CDR2 is FYEKMQ in the germline V gene (reference sequence). The CDR3 has 13 amino acids. CDR3: CASRIRQGSPLHF. The CDR3 DNA reads as TGTGCCAGCAGGATTAGACAGGGATCACCCCTCCACTTT.

V usage is TRBV7-3 and J usage is TRBJ1-1, with a tentative D call TRBD1 (5 bases). The CDR3 contains 16 residues. V shed 2 bases and J shed 7 bases, with 20 bases lying between them. The germline gives CDR1 SGHTA, CDR2 FQGTGA. The CDR3 sequence is CASSLPGRGPGREAFF. The DNA of the CDR3 is TGTGCCAGCAGCTTACCCGGTAGGGGACCGGGACGTGAAGCTTTCTTT.

The V and J genes are TRBV19 and TRBJ2-6; D may be TRBD1 or TRBD2 (5 bases each). The length of the CDR3 is 18 residues. V was trimmed by 5 bases and J by 0 bases, leaving 17 bases between them. Germline CDR1 is LNHDA and CDR2 is SQIVND (reference sequence). The CDR3: CASSAQQEAYSGANVLTF. DNA for the CDR3: TGTGCCAGTAGTGCTCAACAGGAGGCCTACTCTGGGGCCAACGTCCTGACTTTC.

This clonotype was recorded at least ten times. This chain links TRBV7-9 with TRBJ1-2, with 9 bases identical to TRBD1. V shed 5 bases and J 5 bases; nucleotides not matched to a gene: 15. This CDR3 has 17 residues. The germline CDR1 and CDR2 sequences are SEHNR and FQNEAQ (reference sequence). The CDR3 bases are TGTGCCAGCAGCACACCACTCCGGGACAGGGATAGATATGGCTACACCTTC. Translation gives CASSTPLRDRDRYGYTF.

This clonotype was seen more than once but under ten times. The V call is TRBV12-5, the J call TRBJ1-1; perhaps TRBD1 as D (5 bases). V was pared by 7 bases and J by 6 bases, with 18 bases between. The germline V gene encodes CDR1 LGHNT and CDR2 FRNRAP. The CDR3 is 14 amino acids. CDR3 in DNA: TGTGCTAGTGCCGGGGACGGGGAAGGGGCTGAAGCTTTCTTT. This codes for CASAGDGEGAEAFF.

This clonotype was recorded many times. The chain has TRBV2 and TRBJ1-6; D gene ambiguous. Trimming pared 3 bases from V and 6 bases from J, leaving 12 bases between. The CDR3 totals 15 residues. The germline V gene encodes CDR1 SNHLY and CDR2 FYNNEI. CDR3 sequence (DNA): TGTGCCAGCAGTGACTCGTCAGGCTCTAATTCACCCCTCCACTTT. Protein: CASSDSSGSNSPLHF. Filled out from reference TRBV2 and TRBJ1-6, the complete variable domain reads EPEVTQTPSHQVTQMGQEVILRCVPISNHLYFYWYRQILGQKVEFLVSFYNNEISEKSEIFDDQFSVERPDGSNFTLKIRSTKLEDSAMYFCASSDSSGSNSPLHFGNGTRLTVT.

About this clonotype itself: An end of the junction differs from the germline gene, which may be a read error. This chain uses TRBV19 with TRBJ1-2; maybe TRBD1 (6 bases). CDR3 length: 15 residues. The germline V gene encodes CDR1 LNHDA and CDR2 SQIVND (reference sequence). The CDR3 DNA follows: TGTGCCAGTAGTATAGGGCCAGGGGAAGACTATGGCCACACCTTC. Translating it yields CASSIGPGEDYGHTF.

This clonotype was seen at least ten times. The chain links TRBV6-5 to TRBJ1-2; D not resolved. The CDR3 length is 15 residues. The germline gives CDR1 MNHEY, CDR2 SVGAGI. V lost 2 bases and J lost 4, with 14 bases in between. The CDR3 sequence: CASSYGPYGPYGYTF. CDR3 DNA sequence: TGTGCCAGCAGTTACGGGCCGTATGGCCCCTATGGCTACACCTTC.

This clonotype was seen at least ten times. One junction end disagrees with the germline gene, perhaps due to a read error. The chain has TRBV5-1 and TRBJ2-5, with unresolved D. The CDR3 has 11 residues. Per germline, CDR1 SGHRS and CDR2 YFSETQ. CDR3 sequence reads: CASSYQETQYF. The CDR3 DNA reads TGTGCCAGCAGCTACCAAGAGACCCAGTACTTC.

This clonotype was counted between two and nine times. This rearrangement joins TRBV5-1 to TRBJ2-5; D ambiguous. Germline CDR1 is SGHRS and CDR2 is YFSETQ. The CDR3 is 15 residues long. Trimming removed 1 base from V and 2 bases from J, with 12 bases in between. In DNA, the CDR3 is TGCGCCAGCAGCTTGAACGGCCAGTATCAAGAGACCCAGTACTTC. Translation gives CASSLNGQYQETQYF.

The chain has TRBV25-1 and TRBJ2-7; TRBD1 or TRBD2 may be the D gene (9 bases each). Germline CDR1 reads MGHDK; CDR2 reads SYGVNS. The ends were cut back, 6 bases at V and 4 bases at J, with 25 bases in the middle. This CDR3 has 17 amino acids. As DNA, the CDR3 is TGTGCCAGCAGCTTTCCGACTAGCGGACAGGGGAATTACGAGCAGTACTTC. Its protein product is CASSFPTSGQGNYEQYF.

This clonotype has more than one count but fewer than ten. This chain joins TRBV4-1 and TRBJ2-7, with D tentatively TRBD1 (5 bases). V was pared by 1 base and J by 3 bases, with 13 bases between. The CDR3 consists of 15 residues. Germline V gives CDR1 MGHRA, CDR2 YSYEKL. The CDR3: CASSQGQGPIYEQYF. CDR3 nucleotide sequence: TGCGCCAGCAGCCAAGGGCAGGGTCCCATCTACGAGCAGTACTTC.

In the case of this clonotype: It may be a read error: a sequence one base away is much more abundant. The chain couples TRBV5-4 to TRBJ1-1, with D perhaps TRBD1 (5 bases). Germline-derived CDR1 and CDR2 are SGHNT and YYREEE (reference sequence). CDR3 length: 13 amino acids. CDR3 DNA: TGTGCCGGCAGCTTGTCTCGGGGGGCTGAAGCTTTCTTT. Its translation is CAGSLSRGAEAFF.

This chain connects TRBV2 to TRBJ2-7; 8 positions agree with TRBD1. CDR1 and CDR2 from the germline V gene are SNHLY and FYNNEI. Unmatched junction bases numbered 24, after V lost 8 bases and J lost 6 bases. The CDR3 is 18 amino acids. The CDR3: CASSLAGTGSPGLGEQYF. CDR3 DNA: TGTGCCAGCTCCCTCGCCGGGACAGGTTCCCCCGGTTTGGGCGAGCAGTACTTC. The entire variable domain, with the rest obtained from reference TRBV2 and TRBJ2-7, is as follows: EPEVTQTPSHQVTQMGQEVILRCVPISNHLYFYWYRQILGQKVEFLVSFYNNEISEKSEIFDDQFSVERPDGSNFTLKIRSTKLEDSAMYFCASSLAGTGSPGLGEQYFGPGTRLTVT.

The genes are TRBV29-1 and TRBJ1-5, with D perhaps TRBD1 (6 bases). CDR3 length: 13 residues. The V gene's germline CDR1 is SQVTM and CDR2 ANQGSEA. The V end was cut by 8 bases, the J end by 2 bases, with 13 bases between. The CDR3 DNA sequence: TGCAGCTTAGGGGGGCAGGGCAATCAGCCCCAGCATTTT. Its translation is CSLGGQGNQPQHF.

The V call is TRBV29-1, the J call TRBJ2-5, with D unclear. CDR1 is SQVTM, CDR2 ANQGSEA, per germline. This CDR3 has 14 amino acids. Trimming stripped 7 bases from V and 2 bases from J, with 17 bases between. The CDR3 DNA is TGCAGCGCCTTGTGGGTTTACAGTCAAGAGACCCAGTACTTC. Its translation: CSALWVYSQETQYF.